This is a list of T cell receptor beta chains from one sample in a study. MiXCR, run by TCRdb on the 5' RACE reads, gives a single entry per CDR3 protein. The data hold 50,000 to 65,000 distinct CDR3 sequences, with less than 25% observed a single time. Material for sequencing was tumor-infiltrating Tregs sorted from the breast tumor. The receptors stem from a female donor with breast cancer. CDR3s include the opening cysteine and the closing phenylalanine or tryptophan. The D gene is left open where the match is weak. Clone size is given for some rows only: seen once, a few or many times, or a class if the clone is expanded.

many TRBJ2-3 . TRBV5-1 CASSLGRQGGMTDTQYF TGCGCCAGCAGCTTGGGCCGACAGGGAGGGATGACAGATACGCAGTATTTT
. TRBJ2-3 . TRBV29-1 CSARGPSGTDTQYF TGCAGCGCCCGGGGGCCTAGCGGCACAGATACGCAGTATTTC
many TRBJ2-2 . TRBV5-1 CASSRDSANTGELFF TGCGCCAGCAGCAGAGACAGCGCGAACACCGGGGAGCTGTTTTTT
. TRBJ1-3 . TRBV3-1 CASSPSPGASGNTIYF TGTGCCAGCAGCCCCAGCCCTGGAGCCTCTGGAAACACCATATATTTT
. TRBJ2-7 . TRBV7-6 CASSLIQNSYEQYF TGTGCCAGCAGCTTAATCCAGAATTCCTACGAGCAGTACTTC
few TRBJ1-2 . TRBV27 CASSQSRQEIYGYTF TGTGCCAGCAGTCAGTCCAGACAGGAGATTTATGGCTACACCTTC
. TRBJ2-1 . TRBV7-2 CASRYGGRRAGGEQFF TGTGCCAGCAGATATGGCGGGAGAAGGGCAGGGGGTGAGCAGTTCTTC
many TRBJ2-7 TRBD1 TRBV10-2 CASRGGQGASEQYF TGCGCCAGCAGAGGAGGACAGGGAGCGAGCGAGCAGTACTTC
medium-sized TRBJ2-1 TRBD2 TRBV4-1 CASSRLAGVNNEQFF TGCGCCAGCAGCCGTTTAGCGGGAGTCAACAATGAGCAGTTCTTC
few TRBJ2-3 TRBD1 TRBV12-3/TRBV12-4 CATKGQVSADTQYF TGTGCCACTAAGGGACAGGTTAGCGCAGATACGCAGTATTTT
few TRBJ1-6 TRBD1 TRBV10-1 CAKCTRTGDDSPLHF TGCGCCAAATGTACCCGGACAGGGGATGATTCACCCCTCCACTTT
. TRBJ2-3 . TRBV7-8 CASSLAQRTDTQYF TGTGCCAGCAGCTTAGCCCAACGCACAGATACGCAGTATTTT
. TRBJ1-4 . TRBV7-8 CAGSFKGFGDEKLFF TGTGCCGGCAGCTTTAAAGGATTTGGAGATGAAAAACTGTTTTTT
. TRBJ2-6 . TRBV7-9 CANTVTGANVLTF TGTGCCAACACAGTGACCGGGGCCAACGTCCTGACTTTC
. TRBJ2-6 . TRBV5-1 CASSLTGPGANVLTF TGCGCCAGCAGCTTAACCGGGCCTGGGGCCAACGTCCTGACTTTC
many TRBJ1-3 . TRBV6-2/TRBV6-3 CASSWTGNTIYF TGTGCCAGCAGTTGGACAGGAAACACCATATATTTT
few TRBJ2-3 . TRBV28 CASSLGGRTDTQYF TGTGCCAGCAGTTTGGGGGGGCGCACAGATACGCAGTATTTT
. TRBJ2-1 . TRBV5-1 CASSLDVGNNEQFF TGCGCCAGCAGCTTGGATGTGGGTAACAATGAGCAGTTCTTC
many TRBJ2-5 . TRBV18 CASSPRGQETQYF TGTGCCAGCTCACCGAGGGGCCAAGAGACCCAGTACTTC
. TRBJ1-1 . TRBV19 CASGIASLIGTTEAFF TGTGCCAGTGGTATAGCGTCCCTTATCGGGACCACTGAAGCTTTCTTT
many TRBJ2-3 TRBD2 TRBV29-1 CSVQTSGGTDTQYF TGCAGCGTCCAGACTAGCGGGGGTACAGATACGCAGTATTTT
. TRBJ2-5 . TRBV13 CASSLRVQETQYF TGTGCCAGCAGCCTGCGCGTCCAAGAGACCCAGTACTTC
many TRBJ1-1 TRBD1 TRBV5-1 CASSLTPGQGDGDTEAFF TGCGCCAGCAGCTTAACCCCGGGACAGGGGGACGGGGACACTGAAGCTTTCTTT